This record looks at one T cell receptor beta chain sequence and its context. This sample was taken from a study of blood T cell repertoires in COVID-19. Whole-study context: The United States, Italy and Spain were the sources of the acute and convalescent COVID-19 samples. T cells, B-cell-depleted T cells, or PBMCs provided the cDNA or gDNA that served as material.

Original handling: Reference gene primers were amplified, and this amplification served to estimate nucleated cell counts. The method was immunoSEQ multiplex PCR; TCRdb's version includes in-frame clones alone and lacks a portion of them. D and trimming were read from the DNA, whereas the V and J calls and clone size are those reported in that table. Here the sample spans 57,000 or so clones, about 81% being singletons. This sequence was found in a man aged 70 or older with active COVID-19. The sequencing input was peripheral blood.

The CDR3 DNA sequence: TGTGCCAGCAGCTTTGAACTTTACTACAATGAGCAGTTCTTC. Translation: CASSFELYYNEQFF. The chain has TRBV7-8 and TRBJ2-1; D ambiguous. Per germline, CDR1 SGHVS and CDR2 FQNEAQ. Trimming pared 3 bases from V and 3 bases from J, leaving 9 bases between. The length of the CDR3 is 14 residues.